Listed below are T cell receptor beta chains from one sample, sequenced in a study of OX40 agonist ivuxolimab in advanced cancers. Measured with immunoSEQ multiplex PCR; TCRdb has only the in-frame clones, and not every one. The sample holds some 65,000 clones; approximately 89% are singletons and the top ten take more than 10%. Material: CD4+ or CD8+ T cells sorted from blood, obtained in a trial of the OX40 agonist ivuxolimab. These receptors all come from an adult with an advanced solid tumor such as melanoma, head and neck, liver or kidney cancer. Both conserved end residues are part of each CDR3. A D gene is named only where the DNA matches it firmly. Some rows have no size entry. The others give once, few or many, or a class for an expanded clone.

J: TRBJ2-7; V: TRBV11-2; length: 19; size: .; D: TRBD1; CDR3: CASSLAGTGAYREPYEQYF; DNA: TGTGCCAGCAGCTTAGCCGGGACAGGGGCCTATCGAGAACCCTACGAGCAGTACTTC
J: TRBJ2-7; V: TRBV27; length: 14; size: .; D: TRBD1; CDR3: CASSPGQGTHEQYF; DNA: TGTGCCAGCAGTCCGGGACAGGGTACCCACGAGCAGTACTTC
J: TRBJ2-5; V: TRBV6-5; length: 15; size: .; D: .; CDR3: CASSYDAASSETQYF; DNA: TGTGCCAGCAGTTACGATGCGGCTAGCTCGGAGACCCAGTACTTC
J: TRBJ2-5; V: TRBV5-4; length: 13; size: once; D: .; CDR3: CASSLGVSETQYF; DNA: TGTGCCAGCAGTTTAGGGGTGTCGGAGACCCAGTACTTC
J: TRBJ1-2; V: TRBV30; length: 14; size: once; D: .; CDR3: CAWSLEGVPYGYTF; DNA: TGTGCCTGGAGTCTTGAAGGGGTCCCCTATGGCTACACCTTC
J: TRBJ2-7; V: TRBV2; length: 14; size: .; D: .; CDR3: CASSDDSPGYEQYF; DNA: TGTGCCAGCAGTGATGATTCCCCCGGCTACGAGCAGTACTTC
J: TRBJ2-7; V: TRBV2; length: 12; size: .; D: .; CDR3: CASLGGAREQYF; DNA: TGTGCCAGCCTTGGGGGGGCGAGGGAGCAGTACTTC
J: TRBJ1-2; V: TRBV5-4; length: 13; size: .; D: TRBD1; CDR3: CASSVGTGYGYTF; DNA: TGTGCCAGCAGCGTCGGGACAGGCTATGGCTACACCTTC
J: TRBJ2-3; V: TRBV27; length: 11; size: .; D: .; CDR3: CASWDRDTQYF; DNA: TGTGCCAGCTGGGACCGGGATACGCAGTATTTT
J: TRBJ2-1; V: TRBV27; length: 15; size: .; D: TRBD1; CDR3: CASSLGTGLLNEQFF; DNA: TGTGCCAGCAGTTTGGGGACAGGCCTCCTGAATGAGCAGTTCTTC
J: TRBJ2-7; V: TRBV7-8; length: 13; size: .; D: .; CDR3: CASSLMGGPEQYF; DNA: TGTGCCAGCAGCTTAATGGGAGGTCCCGAGCAGTACTTC
J: TRBJ1-1; V: TRBV7-8; length: 16; size: .; D: .; CDR3: CASSLVMGGLATEAFF; DNA: TGTGCCAGCAGCTTAGTTATGGGAGGGTTGGCCACTGAAGCTTTCTTT
J: TRBJ2-5; V: TRBV9; length: 15; size: .; D: TRBD2; CDR3: CASSPSGGAVETQYF; DNA: TGTGCCAGCAGCCCTAGCGGGGGGGCTGTTGAGACCCAGTACTTC
J: TRBJ2-7; V: TRBV4-1; length: 18; size: .; D: .; CDR3: CASSQGGTPGPAPYEQYF; DNA: TGCGCCAGCAGCCAAGGGGGAACTCCGGGACCCGCACCGTACGAGCAGTACTTC
J: TRBJ1-2; V: TRBV7-9; length: 14; size: .; D: .; CDR3: CASNYRDGGYGYTF; DNA: TGTGCCAGTAACTACCGGGACGGGGGCTATGGCTACACCTTC
J: TRBJ1-6; V: TRBV2; length: 15; size: .; D: .; CDR3: CASSERTSYNSPLHF; DNA: TGTGCCAGCAGTGAAAGGACCTCCTATAATTCACCCCTCCACTTT
J: TRBJ2-7; V: TRBV4-1; length: 15; size: .; D: TRBD2; CDR3: CASSRTSGLRYEQYF; DNA: TGCGCCAGCAGCCGAACTAGCGGCCTAAGGTACGAGCAGTACTTC
J: TRBJ2-2; V: TRBV28; length: 15; size: .; D: TRBD1; CDR3: CASSLWDRVRGELFF; DNA: TGTGCCAGCAGTTTATGGGACAGGGTCCGCGGGGAGCTGTTTTTT
J: TRBJ1-2; V: TRBV7-8; length: 17; size: .; D: .; CDR3: CASSLEGSAAPVGGYTF; DNA: TGTGCCAGCAGCTTAGAGGGGTCGGCTGCCCCCGTCGGAGGCTACACCTTC
J: TRBJ1-5; V: TRBV4-1; length: 14; size: .; D: TRBD1; CDR3: CASSQEQGVQPQHF; DNA: TGCGCCAGCAGCCAAGAACAGGGGGTCCAGCCCCAGCATTTT
J: TRBJ2-4; V: TRBV5-1; length: 17; size: once; D: .; CDR3: CASSLASRERAKNIQYF; DNA: TGCGCCAGCAGCTTGGCTTCTCGGGAGAGAGCCAAAAACATTCAGTACTTC
J: TRBJ2-1; V: TRBV10-2; length: 22; size: .; D: TRBD2; CDR3: CASIISGQPGLAGGFAYNEQFF; DNA: TGCGCCAGCATAATTTCGGGACAGCCGGGACTAGCGGGAGGATTTGCCTACAATGAGCAGTTCTTC
J: TRBJ2-7; V: TRBV10-3; length: 14; size: medium-sized; D: TRBD1; CDR3: CAISEPGQGGEQYF; DNA: TGTGCCATCAGTGAGCCCGGACAGGGGGGCGAGCAGTACTTC
J: TRBJ1-4; V: TRBV14; length: 15; size: .; D: .; CDR3: CASSPSGWTGEKLFF; DNA: TGTGCCAGCAGCCCCTCAGGGTGGACGGGTGAAAAACTGTTTTTT
J: TRBJ2-1; V: TRBV29-1; length: 15; size: .; D: TRBD2; CDR3: CSVPKTSGGANEQFF; DNA: TGCAGCGTGCCCAAGACTAGCGGGGGGGCCAATGAGCAGTTCTTC
J: TRBJ2-7; V: TRBV2; length: 15; size: .; D: TRBD1; CDR3: CASEEGTGLSYEQYF; DNA: TGTGCCAGCGAGGAGGGGACAGGGCTCTCCTACGAGCAGTACTTC
J: TRBJ2-2; V: TRBV28; length: 11; size: .; D: .; CDR3: CASWGTGELFF; DNA: TGTGCCAGTTGGGGCACCGGGGAGCTGTTTTTT
J: TRBJ1-2; V: TRBV10-3; length: 14; size: .; D: .; CDR3: CAISESNTNPRNTF; DNA: TGTGCCATCAGTGAGTCTAACACGAATCCACGTAACACCTTC
J: TRBJ2-1; V: TRBV10-3; length: 18; size: .; D: TRBD2; CDR3: CAIRGGLAGVSSYNEQFF; DNA: TGTGCCATCAGAGGCGGACTAGCGGGGGTCAGCTCCTACAATGAGCAGTTCTTC